The clone carrying this TCR beta chain was detected only a few times. Individuals aged about 18 to 100 years were recruited from 24 US areas. CDR1 is SGHRS, CDR2 YFSETQ, per germline. V lost 5 bases and J lost 0, with 15 bases in between. The CDR3 runs to 15 residues. This table comes from immunoSEQ multiplex PCR, and its TCRdb copy is limited to in-frame clones, with some not included. There are 300,000 or so clones in the sample; approximately 86% occur only once, and 3.5% to 4.5% lies in the top ten. This specimen belongs to a study of blood T cell repertoires in COVID-19. The receptor was isolated from a woman in her 40s with acute COVID-19. The specimen sequenced was PBMCs or T cells enriched from blood (not recorded which). The rearrangement links TRBV5-1 to TRBJ2-7; tentatively, D is TRBD1 (6 bases). The CDR3: CASRVQGTSSYEQYF. Written as DNA, the CDR3 is TGCGCCAGCAGGGTGCAGGGGACGAGCTCCTACGAGCAGTACTTC.